This TCR beta chain is from a study of shared clonotypes between healthy human individuals. The CDR3 length is 12 residues. V was clipped by 7 bases and J by 4 bases, with 10 bases between them. CDR1 and CDR2 (germline): SGHTA, FQGNSA. Profiled with immunoSEQ multiplex PCR; TCRdb holds only in-frame clones, not every one. The data contain approximately 500,000 clones, 70% to 85% of them singletons. The sequence derives from a woman between 40 and 50 years old in good health. Some clones in this sample may be carry-over from other donors' samples. The rearrangement joins TRBV7-2 to TRBJ1-2; D call uncertain. The sequenced sample was PBMCs. As DNA, the CDR3 is TGTGCCAGCACGGTTACGGGCTATGGCTACACCTTC. This encodes CASTVTGYGYTF. Full variable domain (missing parts from reference TRBV7-2 and TRBJ1-2): GAGVSQSPSNKVTEKGKDVELRCDPISGHTALYWYRQSLGQGLEFLIYFQGNSAPDKSGLPSDRFSAERTGGSVSTLTIQRTQQEDSAVYLCASTVTGYGYTFGSGTRLTVV.